The clone carrying this T cell receptor beta chain was detected a few times. TCRdb called the 5' RACE reads again in MiXCR, with one record for every CDR3 protein. This sample carries around 80,000 distinct CDR3 sequences, 11% to 15% of them seen once, and the ten largest clones take 25% to 35%. These data come from a study of T-cell memory formation after mild COVID-19. V dropped 1 base and J dropped 7; count of bases not matched to a gene: 3. This CDR3 comprises 14 residues. Germline V gene data show CDR1 as SEHNR and CDR2 as FQNEAQ (reference sequence). The chain joins TRBV7-9 to TRBJ2-1; 8 positions match TRBD2. The TCR comes from an adult woman who had mild COVID-19 (a few samples of this study predate the infection). Cell type and time point are not known. Sequencing input: PBMCs or a T cell subset sorted from them (not recorded which). As DNA, the CDR3 is TGTGCCAGCAGCTTAGGTACGGGGGGGAATGAGCAGTTCTTC. It specifies CASSLGTGGNEQFF.